This TCR beta chain is drawn from a study of cytomegalovirus exposure and HLA in healthy donors. About the research overall: In a later analysis, it was reported that the approximately 110 validation repertoires had been produced on the same platform as the roughly 700 repertoires belonging to the first cohort. Study-level results: In the roughly 130 validation repertoires, a later analysis found that first-cohort TCR clusters tended to co-occur. The study put 150 to 200 TCR beta chains on its list as cytomegalovirus-associated. Rare TCR sequences dominated, though some public TCRs recurred in many donors.

Points on this clone: Its matching antigen is unknown.

Data came from immunoSEQ multiplex PCR; TCRdb stores just in-frame clones and leaves some out. Of some 310,000 clones in the sample, roughly 87% are singletons; the top ten hold around 0.91%. Sequencing used PBMCs. The TCR originated in a young man in good health and CMV-seronegative.

The DNA for the CDR3 is TGCGCCAGCAGCCAAGATCTTACAAGCGGAGATACGCAGTATTTT. This sequence encodes CASSQDLTSGDTQYF. This sequence joins TRBV4-1 and TRBJ2-3, with TRBD2 as a possible D gene (5 bases). The germline V gene encodes CDR1 MGHRA and CDR2 YSYEKL. V lost 0 bases and J 5 bases, leaving 12 bases between the germline ends. This CDR3 spans 15 amino acids.